The 29 T cell receptor beta chains below come from one sample, sequenced in a study of T-cell reconstitution after alpha-beta-depleted transplantation in children. Unique molecular identifiers were built into the TCRbeta library. TCRdb re-analysed the PCR reads in MiXCR, keeping a single row per CDR3 protein. The sample holds around 600,000 distinct CDR3 sequences, roughly 17% seen once. The sample in question was PBMCs from the stem cell graft donor, obtained from the stem cell graft. The receptors were gathered from a human donor who donated a stem cell graft to a child with acute myeloid leukemia.

J is TRBJ2-5 and V is TRBV28; TRBD2 aligns across 7 bases. Germline trimming cut 7 bases from V and 0 bases from J; bases unmatched to any gene: 11. The CDR3 contains 16 residues. Looked up from germline, CDR1 is MDHEN and CDR2 is SYDVKM. CDR3 region: CASNPRLAVYQETQYF. The CDR3 nucleotides read TGTGCCAGCAATCCCCGTCTAGCGGTATACCAAGAGACCCAGTACTTC.

Many counts were recorded for this clonotype. The V and J genes are TRBV28 and TRBJ2-1, with 7 bases that match TRBD1. Germline-derived CDR1 and CDR2 are MDHEN and SYDVKM. Germline trimming cut 3 bases from V and 6 bases from J; bases unmatched to any gene: 5. CDR3 size: 14 residues. CDR3 amino acids: CASSLTGKFNEQFF. The DNA for the CDR3 is TGTGCCAGCAGTTTGACAGGGAAGTTCAATGAGCAGTTCTTC.

The rearrangement joins TRBV4-3 to TRBJ2-1; 7 positions agree with TRBD2. The CDR3 has 16 amino acids. Trimming removed 4 bases from V and 4 bases from J; junction bases left unmatched: 10. CDR1 and CDR2 (germline): LGHNA, YSLEER. The CDR3 sequence is CASSRSLRETYNEQFF. The CDR3 DNA reads as TGCGCCAGCAGCCGGTCTTTGCGGGAGACTTACAATGAGCAGTTCTTC.

This clonotype was observed many times. V and J are TRBV7-2 and TRBJ2-3; D is uncertain. Germline V gene sequence: CDR1 SGHTA, CDR2 FQGNSA. The CDR3 sequence is 14 residues long. V shed 0 bases and J shed 2 bases, with 6 bases lying between them. The CDR3 protein is CASSLAVFTDTQYF. The CDR3 DNA is TGTGCCAGCAGCTTAGCGGTGTTCACAGATACGCAGTATTTT.

The V and J genes are TRBV12-3 or TRBV12-4 and TRBJ1-2; D possibly corresponds to TRBD1 (6 bases). V was pared by 7 bases and J by 7 bases, with 13 bases between. The length of the CDR3 is 12 residues. This chain's CDR3 is CASTTGLAGYTF. The CDR3, as DNA: TGTGCCAGCACAACAGGGCTGGCTGGCTACACCTTC.

In its sample, this clonotype was seen a few times. The J gene is TRBJ1-1, the V gene TRBV7-2; D may be TRBD1 (6 bases). This CDR3 has 13 amino acids. V dropped 5 bases and J dropped 6 bases, with 13 bases sitting between them. The germline V gene has CDR1 SGHTA and CDR2 FQGNSA. CDR3: CASSNRASAEAFF. For the CDR3, the DNA is TGTGCCAGCAGCAACAGGGCGTCCGCTGAAGCTTTCTTT.

The genes are TRBV15 and TRBJ1-4; TRBD1 aligns across 11 bases. Per germline, CDR1 LNHNV and CDR2 YYDKDF (reference sequence). The CDR3 is 16 amino acids. Losses at the gene ends were 0 bases for V and 7 bases for J; bases not matched to a gene: 4. CDR3 sequence reads: CATSRERTGGGEKLFF. DNA of the CDR3: TGTGCCACCAGCAGAGAAAGGACAGGGGGCGGTGAAAAACTGTTTTTT. Supplemented by reference TRBV15 and TRBJ1-4, the full variable domain reads DAMVIQNPRYQVTQFGKPVTLSCSQTLNHNVMYWYQQKSSQAPKLLFHYYDKDFNNEADTPDNFQSRRPNTSFCFLDIRSPGLGDTAMYLCATSRERTGGGEKLFFGSGTQLSVL.

The rearrangement uses TRBV12-3 or TRBV12-4 and TRBJ1-1; D gene ambiguous. There are 14 residues in the CDR3. Trimming stripped 3 bases from V and 5 bases from J, with 13 bases between. CDR3 nucleotide sequence: TGTGCCAGCAGTTTCGCGGACTTGGGAACTGAAGCTTTCTTT. Its translation is CASSFADLGTEAFF.

This clonotype was seen only a few times. This chain connects TRBV7-9 to TRBJ2-1, with 8 bases identical to TRBD1. There are 16 residues in the CDR3. Germline CDR1 reads SEHNR; CDR2 reads FQNEAQ (reference sequence). After removal of 5 bases from V and 6 bases from J, the junction contained 12 bases not matched to a gene. The CDR3 sequence: CASSRTGPPPGNEQFF. As DNA, the CDR3 is TGTGCCAGCAGCAGGACAGGGCCGCCTCCCGGCAATGAGCAGTTCTTC.

The table lists this clonotype with a few counts. V usage is TRBV4-3 and J usage is TRBJ2-3; no firm D call. From germline, CDR1 is LGHNA and CDR2 YSLEER. This CDR3 is 17 amino acids long. V was shortened by 0 bases and J by 2 bases, with 15 bases between the two germline ends. The CDR3 DNA reads as TGCGCCAGCAGCCAAGAGGGCAGGAATCGAATCACAGATACGCAGTATTTT. Translating gives CASSQEGRNRITDTQYF.

V is TRBV12-3 or TRBV12-4 and J is TRBJ2-7; tentatively, D is TRBD2 (6 bases). The CDR3 runs 13 residues. V lost 5 bases to trimming and J lost 0 bases, with 8 bases between them. CDR3 sequence (DNA): TGTGCCAGCAGTATGGGACTCTCCTACGAGCAGTACTTC. Protein: CASSMGLSYEQYF.

In its sample, this clonotype was seen many times. The genes are TRBV9 and TRBJ1-2; TRBD1 is a possible D gene (5 bases). The CDR3 is made up of 13 amino acids. V was cut by 2 bases and J by 2 bases, with 7 bases left in between. From germline, CDR1 is SGDLS and CDR2 YYNGEE. The CDR3 spells CASSVTENYGYTF. The CDR3 coding sequence is TGTGCCAGCAGCGTGACAGAAAACTATGGCTACACCTTC.

The V call is TRBV5-1, the J call TRBJ1-2; maybe TRBD1 (5 bases). Germline CDR1 reads SGHRS; CDR2 reads YFSETQ. The V end was cut by 4 bases, the J end by 10 bases, with 14 bases between. CDR3 size: 12 residues. In DNA, the CDR3 is TGCGCCAGCAGCACCACCGGGACCTACTACACCTTC. It translates to CASSTTGTYYTF.

The chain recombines TRBV20-1 with TRBJ2-4, with TRBD2 identical over 11 bases. J gave up 7 bases and V 1 base, and 15 bases lay outside the gene matches. The length of the CDR3 is 18 residues. Germline loops: CDR1 DFQATT, CDR2 SNEGSKA (reference sequence). CDR3 residues: CSARVRGSGGAWTNIQYF. The DNA for the CDR3 is TGCAGTGCTAGAGTGAGGGGTAGCGGGGGGGCCTGGACGAACATTCAGTACTTC.

This clonotype was counted at least ten times. This chain connects TRBV20-1 to TRBJ2-3; 8 bases are a match to TRBD2. Germline CDR1 is DFQATT and CDR2 is SNEGSKA (reference sequence). Losses at the gene ends were 6 bases for V and 0 bases for J; bases not matched to a gene: 8. The CDR3 is made up of 15 amino acids. The CDR3 spells CSAPVAGLSTDTQYF. Here the CDR3 DNA reads TGCAGTGCCCCCGTAGCGGGGCTGAGCACAGATACGCAGTATTTT.

The sample holds many counts of this clonotype. The gene calls are TRBV5-6 and TRBJ2-7, with D possibly being TRBD1 (7 bases). Germline-derived CDR1 and CDR2 are SGHDT and YYEEEE. This CDR3 region has 14 residues. The V end was cut by 1 base, the J end by 3 bases, with 11 bases between. The CDR3 DNA follows: TGTGCCAGCAGCTTGCTCCAGGGGGGCTACGAGCAGTACGTC. Encoded protein: CASSLLQGGYEQYV.

This clonotype was counted at least ten times. The chain uses TRBV7-6 and TRBJ2-5; D might be TRBD2 (6 bases). The CDR3 runs to 14 residues. Per germline, CDR1 SGHVS and CDR2 FNYEAQ. Between the trimmed V and J ends, which lost 4 bases and 7 bases, there was a span of 16 bases. The CDR3 here is CASSWRVASGTQYF. Here the CDR3 DNA reads TGTGCCAGCAGCTGGAGGGTGGCGTCGGGGACCCAGTACTTC. The full variable domain, rest sourced from reference TRBV7-6 and TRBJ2-5, is GAGVSQSPRYKVTKRGQDVALRCDPISGHVSLYWYRQALGQGPEFLTYFNYEAQQDKSGLPNDRFSAERPEGSISTLTIQRTEQRDSAMYRCASSWRVASGTQYFGPGTRLLVL.

In this sample, this clonotype turned up many times. V gene TRBV5-1 combines with J gene TRBJ2-1, with D unclear. V shed 4 bases and J shed 2 bases, with 10 bases lying between them. The CDR3 covers 14 residues. Per the germline V gene, CDR1 is SGHRS and CDR2 is YFSETQ. The CDR3, as DNA: TGCGCCAGCAGCGTCGAAGCTCCCTACAATGAGCAGTTCTTC. Its translation is CASSVEAPYNEQFF.

This clonotype was detected a few times. The chain recombines TRBV7-8 with TRBJ2-7; either TRBD1 or TRBD2 may fit D (5 bases each). The V gene lost 3 bases and the J gene lost 2 bases, with 11 bases spanning the gap. The CDR3 length is 14 residues. The germline CDR1 and CDR2 sequences are SGHVS and FQNEAQ. The CDR3 is CASSFEVGPYEQYF. The CDR3 nucleotides read TGTGCCAGCAGCTTTGAGGTGGGACCCTACGAGCAGTACTTC.

This clonotype was seen a handful of times. The chain recombines TRBV6-5 with TRBJ2-7; 7 bases agree with TRBD1. Germline assignment: CDR1 MNHEY and CDR2 SVGAGI. The V and J ends lost 4 bases and 7 bases, in that order; junction bases with no gene match: 10. The CDR3 extends over 14 amino acids. The DNA for the CDR3 is TGTGCCAGCAGTTTTCCGGACAGGTCTGGGGAGCAGTACGTC. Its protein product is CASSFPDRSGEQYV.

The sample holds many counts of this clonotype. This sequence joins TRBV20-1 and TRBJ1-1, with unresolved D. CDR3 length equals 10 residues. Germline CDR1 DFQATT, CDR2 SNEGSKA (reference sequence). Written as DNA, the CDR3 is TGCAGCGCATACCGGGCTGAAGCTTTCTTT. This codes for CSAYRAEAFF.

This clonotype was recorded a few times. The rearrangement joins TRBV7-2 to TRBJ2-7; no clear D. The CDR3 loop spans 11 amino acids. Germline CDR1 and CDR2: SGHTA and FQGNSA. V lost 4 bases and J lost 3, with 4 bases in between. The CDR3 region is CASSYHYEQYF. CDR3 DNA: TGTGCCAGCAGCTATCACTACGAGCAGTACTTC.

This clonotype has at least ten counts. The V call is TRBV20-1, the J call TRBJ1-4, with D perhaps matching TRBD1 (6 bases). The ends were cut back, 5 bases at V and 6 bases at J, with 13 bases in the middle. Per germline, CDR1 DFQATT and CDR2 SNEGSKA (reference sequence). This CDR3 region has 13 residues. CDR3: CSASGTLDEKLFF. The CDR3 DNA is TGCAGTGCTTCCGGGACACTGGATGAAAAACTGTTTTTT.

V gene TRBV24-1 combines with J gene TRBJ2-1; 7 positions match TRBD2. V shed 5 bases, J shed 2 bases, and the junction held 5 bases outside the gene matches. Germline V gene data show CDR1 as KGHDR and CDR2 as SFDVKD. The CDR3 is 15 residues long. CDR3 in DNA: TGTGCCACCAGTGCTCGCGGGGGAACCTACAATGAGCAGTTCTTC. Translating it yields CATSARGGTYNEQFF.

This clonotype occurred a few times. V is TRBV12-3 or TRBV12-4 and J is TRBJ1-1, with 7 bases that match TRBD1. The trim removed 3 bases at V and 1 base at J, leaving 5 bases unmatched. CDR3 length: 15 residues. The CDR3 loop reads CASSFWDSPNTEAFF. As DNA, the CDR3 is TGTGCCAGCAGTTTTTGGGACAGCCCGAACACTGAAGCTTTCTTT.

V gene TRBV5-1 combines with J gene TRBJ2-4; 7 bases align to TRBD1. Germline V gene lookup returns CDR1 SGHRS and CDR2 YFSETQ. This CDR3 has 17 residues. V gave up 0 bases and J gave up 6 bases; unmatched junction bases: 12. In DNA form, the CDR3 reads TGCGCCAGCAGCTTGGAATACAACAGGGGTGGGGGAAACATTCAGTACTTC. Translated: CASSLEYNRGGGNIQYF.

This clonotype came up a few times. The rearrangement links TRBV12-3 or TRBV12-4 to TRBJ2-3, with 9 bases lining up with TRBD2. This CDR3 contains 16 residues. V lost 2 bases to trimming and J lost 6 bases; unmatched junction nucleotides: 9. The CDR3 spells CASSLRAGGPRDTQYF. The CDR3 DNA reads TGTGCCAGCAGTTTAAGGGCGGGGGGGCCAAGGGATACGCAGTATTTT.

This clonotype was counted ten times or more. This chain connects TRBV29-1 to TRBJ2-5; D is unclear. Germline loops: CDR1 SQVTM, CDR2 ANQGSEA. Between the trimmed V and J ends, which lost 7 bases and 1 base, there was a span of 13 bases. The CDR3 is 13 residues long. Here the CDR3 reads CSAAQILQETQYF. The CDR3 DNA reads as TGCAGCGCCGCCCAGATACTCCAAGAGACCCAGTACTTC.

This clonotype showed up many times. This sequence joins TRBV20-1 and TRBJ1-2, with 7 bases matching TRBD1. J was trimmed by 4 bases and V by 5 bases; bases with no gene match: 7. The germline V gene encodes CDR1 DFQATT and CDR2 SNEGSKA (reference sequence). The CDR3 length is 13 residues. CDR3 nucleotides: TGCAGTGCTCCGGGACAGAACCCCTATGGCTACACCTTC. Its protein is CSAPGQNPYGYTF.